A single sample gave rise to the 26 T cell receptor beta chains below, sequenced in a study of human T cells and chemical hapten exposure (dated by TCRdb to the early 2020s). To prepare the library, RACE was applied. The data were produced on a NextSeq 500. TCRdb passed the public sequencing reads through fastp at Q25 and MiXCR, retaining productive beta sequences. Duplicate CDR3 protein sequences are folded into a single record with the most common DNA and genes. A total of 99,000 or so distinct CDR3 sequences appear in this sample, roughly a third of them only once. The ten largest account for 2.5% to 3% of the sample. The time point label corresponds to: patch test 3, about 24 weeks after DPC sensitization. The treatment or condition label of this sample denotes: therapeutic diphenylcyclopropenone sensitization with weekly scalp DPC. Specimen: whole blood, collected in connection with sensitization to the hapten diphenylcyclopropenone (DPC). All receptors come from a man in his forties with alopecia areata. Some clones in this sample may be carry-over from other donors' samples.

This chain uses TRBV18 with TRBJ2-3; D is unresolved. Looked up from germline, CDR1 is KGHSH and CDR2 is LQKENI. The CDR3 covers 17 residues. The V gene lost 0 bases and the J gene lost 3 bases, with 16 bases spanning the gap. The CDR3, as DNA: TGTGCCAGCTCACCACCGATTGTTGGGCAATCAACAGATACGCAGTATTTT. Translated, it gives CASSPPIVGQSTDTQYF.

Remarks on this clonotype: An end of the junction differs from the germline gene, which may be a read error. The rearrangement links TRBV9 to TRBJ1-1; TRBD1 aligns across 7 bases. This CDR3 spans 15 amino acids. In germline, CDR1 is SGDLS, CDR2 YYNGEE. CDR3 bases: TGTGCCAGCACCCGACAGGGAGTCTTGAACACTGTAGCTTTCTTT. Its translation is CASTRQGVLNTVAFF.

This clonotype was seen more than once but under ten times. The V gene is TRBV5-1, the J gene TRBJ2-4; 8 nucleotides match TRBD2. Germline values: CDR1 SGHRS, CDR2 YFSETQ. The CDR3 runs to 14 residues. Trimming removed 2 bases from V and 3 bases from J; junction bases left unmatched: 1. The CDR3 protein is CASSFLAGKNIQYF. The CDR3 region has the DNA TGCGCCAGCAGCTTCCTAGCGGGCAAAAACATTCAGTACTTC.

The chain links TRBV28 to TRBJ2-7; 9 bases fit TRBD2. Germline V lookup: CDR1 MDHEN, CDR2 SYDVKM. The J segment lost 4 bases and the V segment lost 5 bases, leaving 15 bases of the junction unmatched. This CDR3 region has 17 residues. In DNA, the CDR3 is TGTGCCAGCAGTCCAATTCTAGCGGGAAGGAGGGGGTACGAGCAGTACTTC. Its protein is CASSPILAGRRGYEQYF.

This clonotype was detected a few times. The chain recombines TRBV12-3 or TRBV12-4 with TRBJ1-2; tentatively, D is TRBD1 (5 bases). V was clipped by 3 bases and J by 8 bases, with 16 bases between them. The CDR3 runs to 14 residues. CDR3 loop: CASSFFNSQGGYTF. The CDR3 region has the DNA TGTGCCAGCAGTTTTTTTAACAGCCAGGGCGGCTACACCTTC.

This chain joins TRBV28 and TRBJ1-1; the match to TRBD1 covers 9 bases. The junction had 4 bases not matched to a gene; V was cut back by 4 bases and J by 1 base. Germline V CDR1 and CDR2: MDHEN, SYDVKM. The CDR3 covers 15 residues. The CDR3 region has the DNA TGTGCCAGCAGTTCCCCGGGACAGGGGAACACTGAAGCTTTCTTT. Amino acids: CASSSPGQGNTEAFF.

CDR3 region: CSVEAGTGANEQFF. As DNA, the CDR3 is TGCAGCGTTGAAGCCGGGACAGGGGCCAATGAGCAGTTCTTC. V is TRBV29-1 and J is TRBJ2-1, with TRBD1 identical over 10 bases. This CDR3 comprises 14 residues. The germline V gene has CDR1 SQVTM and CDR2 ANQGSEA. With 1 base clipped from V and 6 bases from J, the junction kept 3 bases outside the gene matches.

The chain recombines TRBV3-1 with TRBJ2-3; 7 positions match TRBD2. V shed 4 bases and J 3 bases; nucleotides not matched to a gene: 10. Germline CDR1 reads LGHDT; CDR2 reads YNNKEL (reference sequence). The CDR3 covers 16 residues. The CDR3 protein is CASSPWGGRVTDTQYF. CDR3 coding DNA: TGTGCCAGCAGCCCCTGGGGCGGGAGAGTAACAGATACGCAGTATTTT.

This chain connects TRBV20-1 to TRBJ1-2, with D perhaps matching TRBD1 (5 bases). Germline V CDR1 and CDR2: DFQATT, SNEGSKA (reference sequence). The CDR3 is 14 amino acids. V lost 6 bases, J lost 0 bases, and 14 bases lay in between. CDR3 nucleotides: TGCAGTGCCCCAGTGGGGCCAGCTAACTATGGCTACACCTTC. It encodes CSAPVGPANYGYTF.

The V call is TRBV10-2, the J call TRBJ2-5, with TRBD2 matching over 8 bases. The junction had 14 bases not matched to a gene; V was cut back by 7 bases and J by 4 bases. This CDR3 contains 16 residues. Germline V lookup: CDR1 WSHSY, CDR2 SAAADI. DNA for the CDR3: TGCGCCAGCAAACGAAGGTGGCGGGAGGAGGGAGAGACCCAGTACTTC. It yields the protein CASKRRWREEGETQYF.

This chain connects TRBV30 to TRBJ2-1, with D tentatively TRBD1 or TRBD2 (5 bases each). CDR3 size: 14 residues. V was clipped by 3 bases and J by 12 bases, with 21 bases between them. Germline V gives CDR1 GTSNPN, CDR2 SVGIG (reference sequence). The CDR3 loop reads CAWRLVGSNGAQFF. The CDR3 region has the DNA TGTGCCTGGAGGTTAGTCGGATCAAACGGGGCGCAGTTCTTC.

The rearrangement links TRBV6-5 to TRBJ2-6, with TRBD2 matching over 13 bases. V lost 2 bases to trimming and J lost 1 base; unmatched junction nucleotides: 2. This CDR3 comprises 18 residues. Per the germline V gene, CDR1 is MNHEY and CDR2 is SVGAGI. CDR3 region: CASSYGTSGNSGANVLTF. DNA of the CDR3: TGTGCCAGCAGTTACGGGACTAGCGGGAATTCTGGGGCCAACGTCCTGACTTTC.

Only a few counts were recorded for this clonotype. V is TRBV21-1 and J is TRBJ1-1; the D call in the table, TRBD1, was not verified against the DNA. TRBV21-1 is shown as a pseudogene. The CDR3 is made up of 14 amino acids. This chain's CDR3 is CAGRGGAINTEAFF. CDR3 DNA sequence: TGTGCCGGCAGGGGGGGGGCCATTAACACTGAAGCTTTCTTT.

The genes are TRBV20-1 and TRBJ1-4; 8 bases match TRBD1. V lost 0 bases, J lost 9 bases, and 12 bases stayed unmatched. CDR1 DFQATT and CDR2 SNEGSKA come from the germline V gene (reference sequence). CDR3 length: 16 residues. The CDR3 region is CSARDQSPDRAQKLFF. The CDR3 region has the DNA TGCAGTGCTAGAGATCAGTCACCGGACAGGGCCCAAAAACTGTTTTTT.

This chain joins TRBV4-1 and TRBJ2-4; 8 bases fit TRBD2. The CDR3 is 17 amino acids. Trimming at V came to 0 bases and at J to 6 bases, leaving 10 bases not matched to a gene. Germline CDR1 is MGHRA and CDR2 is YSYEKL. CDR3 amino acids: CASSQDLGLVRVNIQYF. The CDR3 region has the DNA TGCGCCAGCAGCCAAGATCTGGGACTAGTGAGGGTAAACATTCAGTACTTC.

This clonotype was detected a few times. The chain links TRBV2 to TRBJ2-3; TRBD1 matches 8 bases. J was trimmed by 4 bases and V by 6 bases; bases with no gene match: 9. Per the germline V gene, CDR1 is SNHLY and CDR2 is FYNNEI. The CDR3 runs 15 residues. The CDR3 sequence is CASSAGQGFADTQYF. CDR3 nucleotides: TGTGCCAGCAGCGCAGGACAGGGCTTCGCAGATACGCAGTATTTT. Full variable domain (outside the CDR3, taken from reference TRBV2 and TRBJ2-3): EPEVTQTPSHQVTQMGQEVILRCVPISNHLYFYWYRQILGQKVEFLVSFYNNEISEKSEIFDDQFSVERPDGSNFTLKIRSTKLEDSAMYFCASSAGQGFADTQYFGPGTRLTVL.

The chain joins TRBV7-9 to TRBJ2-7; 13 positions match TRBD2. This CDR3 has 15 residues. Germline V gene data show CDR1 as SEHNR and CDR2 as FQNEAQ (reference sequence). V lost 5 bases and J lost 6; bases outside the gene matches: 7. This CDR3 is CASSEPGLAGREQYF. The CDR3 coding sequence is TGTGCCAGCAGCGAACCGGGACTAGCGGGGCGCGAGCAGTACTTC.

This clonotype appeared a few times. The chain has TRBV20-1 and TRBJ2-7, with 11 bases fitting TRBD2. The trim removed 1 base at V and 2 bases at J, leaving 4 bases unmatched. Germline lookup yields CDR1 DFQATT and CDR2 SNEGSKA (reference sequence). CDR3 length equals 15 residues. In DNA form, the CDR3 reads TGCAGTGCTAGAGGTGAACTAGCGGGAGCCTACGAGCAGTACTTC. This sequence encodes CSARGELAGAYEQYF.

V is TRBV20-1 and J is TRBJ2-7; D gene unclear. This CDR3 is built from 13 residues. Trimming removed 6 bases at V and 6 bases at J, with 18 bases between. Per the germline V gene, CDR1 is DFQATT and CDR2 is SNEGSKA (reference sequence). The CDR3 sequence is CSAPGVPALEQYF. The DNA for the CDR3 is TGCAGTGCCCCGGGTGTCCCTGCGCTCGAGCAGTACTTC.

This clonotype was seen a handful of times. CDR3 sequence reads: CSVRLGPETQYF. CDR3 sequence (DNA): TGCAGCGTGAGACTAGGGCCAGAGACCCAGTACTTC. The V gene is TRBV29-1, the J gene TRBJ2-5; possible D gene TRBD2, 6 bases. The CDR3 loop spans 12 amino acids. Germline V lookup: CDR1 SQVTM, CDR2 ANQGSEA. Trimming removed 6 bases at V and 4 bases at J, with 12 bases between.

This chain connects TRBV6-2 or TRBV6-3 to TRBJ1-4; D is perhaps TRBD1 (6 bases). CDR1 MNHEY and CDR2 SVGEGT come from the germline V gene. CDR3 length equals 14 residues. The ends were cut back, 8 bases at V and 6 bases at J, with 16 bases in the middle. CDR3 protein: CASRRRGRDEKLFF. The CDR3 DNA follows: TGTGCCAGCCGTCGCCGGGGGCGCGATGAAAAACTGTTTTTT.

This clonotype has only a few counts. V gene TRBV7-2 combines with J gene TRBJ2-7, with 7 positions matching TRBD2. Germline V lookup: CDR1 SGHTA, CDR2 FQGNSA. The CDR3 is made up of 16 amino acids. V shed 1 base, J shed 4 bases, and the junction held 10 bases outside the gene matches. CDR3 region: CASSLESGGARYEQYF. CDR3 bases: TGTGCCAGCAGCTTAGAGTCGGGGGGAGCAAGATACGAGCAGTACTTC.

This rearrangement joins TRBV21-1 to TRBJ2-7; the table calls TRBD1, which could not be checked here. TRBV21-1 is marked as a pseudogene. CDR3 length: 15 residues. The CDR3 region is CASSRFSGQLYEQYV. In nucleotides, the CDR3 is TGTGCCAGCAGCAGATTCTCAGGACAGCTATACGAGCAGTACGTC.

The V gene is TRBV7-9, the J gene TRBJ2-1, with D possibly called TRBD1 or TRBD2 (5 bases each). In germline, CDR1 is SEHNR, CDR2 FQNEAQ (reference sequence). V was clipped by 5 bases and J by 8 bases, with 22 bases between them. The CDR3 runs to 16 residues. In nucleotides, the CDR3 is TGTGCCAGCAGCCCAGAGCCTTTTGAGGGGACGGATGAGCAGTTCTTC. It is translated as CASSPEPFEGTDEQFF.

Ten or more counts support this clonotype. V usage is TRBV29-1 and J usage is TRBJ2-7; possibly TRBD1 for D (6 bases). From germline, CDR1 is SQVTM and CDR2 ANQGSEA. Trimming shortened V by 4 bases and J by 3 bases, and 13 bases separated the two germline ends. This CDR3 is 13 amino acids long. The CDR3, as DNA: TGCAGCGTTGGATGGACAGCCTTCTACGAGCAGTACGTC. As protein: CSVGWTAFYEQYV.

This clonotype was seen only a few times. The J gene is TRBJ2-6, the V gene TRBV14; D remains unclear. The CDR3 loop spans 13 amino acids. V dropped 1 base and J dropped 11 bases, with 9 bases sitting between them. Germline V lookup: CDR1 SGHDN, CDR2 FVKESK. CDR3 coding DNA: TGTGCCAGCAGCCAAGTTGGCGCGGACGTCCTGACTTTC. Translation: CASSQVGADVLTF.